Listed below are T cell receptor beta chains from one sample, sequenced in a study of T cell repertoires in cytomegalovirus infection. TCRdb re-called the reads through MiXCR, storing one row per CDR3 protein. The sample shows roughly 310,000 distinct CDR3 sequences, roughly 15% of them seen only once. Sequenced: PBMCs. Source of these receptors: a human donor in good health (CMV status not recorded). Some clones in this sample may be carry-over from other donors' samples. The CDR3 runs from the conserved cysteine through the conserved F or W. A D gene is named only where the DNA matches it firmly. Not all rows give a size; the values are once, few, many and, for expanded clones, a class.

D gene	V gene	clone size	J gene	CDR3 DNA	CDR3 protein
NA	TRBV7-2	many	TRBJ1-2	TGTGCCAGCAGCTACGGGTCAGCCGATCGCTATGGCTACACCTTC	CASSYGSADRYGYTF
NA	TRBV20-1	NA	TRBJ1-6	TGCAGTGCTAGACGCACCCGGGGCAGTAATTCACCCCTCCACTTT	CSARRTRGSNSPLHF
NA	TRBV29-1	few	TRBJ1-1	TGCAGCGTGGGGATCCGAGTAACTGAAGCTTTCTTT	CSVGIRVTEAFF
NA	TRBV5-1	NA	TRBJ1-1	TGCGCCAGCAGGGTAGGGGAGAACACTGAAGCTTTCTTT	CASRVGENTEAFF
TRBD1	TRBV5-1	NA	TRBJ2-7	TGCGCCAGCAGCCCCCAAGGACAGGGGGCCTACGAGCAGTACTTC	CASSPQGQGAYEQYF
NA	TRBV28	many	TRBJ2-5	TGTGCCAGCAGTGGGGTTGGGGCAGAGGAGACCCAGTACTTC	CASSGVGAEETQYF
NA	TRBV11-2	few	TRBJ1-6	TGTGCCAGCGCCACCCTCGGACAGACTAATTCACCCCTCCACTTT	CASATLGQTNSPLHF
TRBD2	TRBV7-2	many	TRBJ2-7	TGTGCCAGCAGCTTAGACCAGGGACTATTTAACTACGAGCAGTACTTC	CASSLDQGLFNYEQYF
NA	TRBV7-2	many	TRBJ2-3	TGTGCCAGCAGCTTAGAGCTATGGGGGGAACTCACAGATACGCAGTATTTT	CASSLELWGELTDTQYF
TRBD2	TRBV7-9	NA	TRBJ2-7	TGTGCCAGCAGCTTCCATACCGGGACTAGCGGGGAGGAGTACTTC	CASSFHTGTSGEEYF
TRBD1	TRBV6-1	many	TRBJ1-2	TGTGCCAGCAGTGAAGGGGACAGGTTCTACTATGGCTACACCTTC	CASSEGDRFYYGYTF
TRBD2	TRBV5-6	NA	TRBJ2-2	TGTGCCAGCAGCTTAGTCCCTAGCGGGGGATGGTCCGGGGAGCTGTTTTTT	CASSLVPSGGWSGELFF
NA	TRBV7-8	few	TRBJ2-1	TGTGCCAGCAGCTTTTTCCATGAGCAGTTCTTC	CASSFFHEQFF
TRBD1	TRBV6-1	many	TRBJ2-3	TGTGCCAGCAGTCGCTACTCCACGACAGGGGCAGATACGCAGTATTTT	CASSRYSTTGADTQYF
NA	TRBV20-1	NA	TRBJ1-2	TGCAGTGCCCTCCCCGAGGCCGAGGGCTACACCTTC	CSALPEAEGYTF
NA	TRBV6-6	few	TRBJ2-3	TGTGCCAGCAGTTACTTTCCGTCTAGCACAGATACGCAGTATTTT	CASSYFPSSTDTQYF
TRBD2	TRBV4-2	few	TRBJ2-4	TGTGCCAGCAGCCAAGATGTGGGGAGACTAGCGGGGGCGGCCAAAAACATTCAGTACTTC	CASSQDVGRLAGAAKNIQYF
NA	TRBV12-3/TRBV12-4	NA	TRBJ1-6	TGTGCCAGCAGCCGGGACTCCGGAGGGAATTCACCCCTCCACTTT	CASSRDSGGNSPLHF
TRBD2	TRBV6-2/TRBV6-3	NA	TRBJ2-1	TGTGCCAGCAGTTACCGGGGACTAGCGGGGGGGCTGCAGTTCTTC	CASSYRGLAGGLQFF
TRBD1	TRBV19	NA	TRBJ2-2	TGTGCCAGTAGTCTCAATACAGGGGCGAACACCGGGGAGCTGTTTTTT	CASSLNTGANTGELFF
TRBD1	TRBV12-3/TRBV12-4	NA	TRBJ1-3	TGTGCCAGCAGTCCCTCGGGACAGGTTCTAAACACCATATATTTT	CASSPSGQVLNTIYF
NA	TRBV7-9	few	TRBJ2-1	TGTGCCAGCAGCTCCCCTCCTTCGTCCTACAATGAGCAGTTCTTC	CASSSPPSSYNEQFF
NA	TRBV4-1	NA	TRBJ1-3	TGCGCCTGCAGCCAAGAATGGGGGGCCTCTGGAAACACCATATATTTT	CACSQEWGASGNTIYF
NA	TRBV15	NA	TRBJ2-1	TGTGCCACCAGCAGGGACGAAGGACCCTACAATGAGCAGTTCTTC	CATSRDEGPYNEQFF
NA	TRBV20-1	NA	TRBJ2-7	TGCAGTGCTAGCATCAGGGGAAAACCCTACGAGCAGTACTTC	CSASIRGKPYEQYF
NA	TRBV10-3	NA	TRBJ2-7	TGTGCCATCAGTGAACCAGAACAGGGAGACGAGCAGTACTTC	CAISEPEQGDEQYF
NA	TRBV19	few	TRBJ1-1	TGTGCCAGTAGTCCCCCCTACAGGTTAACCACTGAAGCTTTCTTT	CASSPPYRLTTEAFF
NA	TRBV7-2	many	TRBJ2-1	TGTGCCAGCAGCCAGACCCCAGCTTACAATGAGCAGTTCTTC	CASSQTPAYNEQFF
TRBD1	TRBV28	few	TRBJ2-5	TGTGCCAGCAGTTTTGGACAGGCGGAAGAGACCCAGTACTTC	CASSFGQAEETQYF
TRBD2	TRBV5-1	NA	TRBJ2-3	TGCGCCAGCAGCCACCAGCGGGGGGAGTTGTATTTT	CASSHQRGELYF
NA	TRBV10-3	NA	TRBJ2-1	TGTGCCATCAGTGGGAGGTTCTTC	CAISGRFF
NA	TRBV19	NA	TRBJ1-6	TGTGCCAGTGGGGTTGGGTCGTGGAGCTCCTATAATTCACCCCTCCACTTT	CASGVGSWSSYNSPLHF
NA	TRBV7-2	many	TRBJ1-1	TGTGCCAGCAGTTCTCATAGCCGTGGTACTGAAGCTTTCTTT	CASSSHSRGTEAFF
NA	TRBV12-3/TRBV12-4	few	TRBJ1-1	TGTGCCAGCAGCCTCCGGGACGAGAACACTGAAGCTTTCTTT	CASSLRDENTEAFF
NA	TRBV27	few	TRBJ2-1	TGTGCCAGCAGTTTTTCTTGGACTGGCAATGAGCAGTTCTTC	CASSFSWTGNEQFF
NA	TRBV20-1	NA	TRBJ1-2	TGCAGTGCTAGAGATACCGGCGCTACCTATGGCTACACCTTC	CSARDTGATYGYTF
TRBD1	TRBV6-1	few	TRBJ2-1	TGTGCCAGCAGGCGCGCCGGGACAGGGGGTTCAAGGTTGTTCAATGAGCAGTTCTTC	CASRRAGTGGSRLFNEQFF
TRBD2	TRBV28	NA	TRBJ2-1	TGTGCCAGCAGTTCCGGACTAGCGGGGTACAGTGAGCAGTTCTTC	CASSSGLAGYSEQFF
NA	TRBV6-5	NA	TRBJ1-2	TGTGCCAGCAGTTACGACGGCGATTATGGCTACACCTTC	CASSYDGDYGYTF
NA	TRBV12-3/TRBV12-4	many	TRBJ1-6	TGTGCCAGCAGTTTATACGACTCCCGATCACCCCTCCACTTT	CASSLYDSRSPLHF
NA	TRBV12-3/TRBV12-4	many	TRBJ2-3	TGTGCCAGCAGCCGACATATCTTAAGCACAGATACGCAGTATTTT	CASSRHILSTDTQYF
NA	TRBV6-2/TRBV6-3	few	TRBJ2-5	TGTGCCAGCAGTTACGGGGGGGGCAGCGGAGAAGAGACCCAGTACTTC	CASSYGGGSGEETQYF
NA	TRBV20-1	few	TRBJ1-6	TGCAGTGCTAGAGATCTTTTCCGGAATTCACCCCTCCACTTT	CSARDLFRNSPLHF
NA	TRBV9	NA	TRBJ1-2	TGTGCCAGCAGCGTGGGGGCAGCTGCTAACTATGGCTACACCTTC	CASSVGAAANYGYTF
TRBD2	TRBV10-3	NA	TRBJ2-3	TGTGCCATCAAGTTAGCGGGGGAGGATACGCAGTATTTT	CAIKLAGEDTQYF
TRBD1	TRBV10-3	few	TRBJ1-1	TGTGCCATCAGGACCGGGACAGGGGTTGGTGAAGCTTTCTTT	CAIRTGTGVGEAFF
NA	TRBV7-2	many	TRBJ2-1	TGTGCCAGCAGCTACGAGGGGGGAAATGAGCAGTTCTTC	CASSYEGGNEQFF
TRBD1	TRBV29-1	few	TRBJ2-7	TGCAGCGTTCTCTCAGAATCCCGCCGGACAGGGGGCTACGAGCAGTACTTC	CSVLSESRRTGGYEQYF
NA	TRBV7-8	many	TRBJ1-3	TGTGCCAGCAGCTCAATGCGGGACACCGTGCAAGGGGCTGGAAACACCATATATTTT	CASSSMRDTVQGAGNTIYF
NA	TRBV5-1	NA	TRBJ1-1	TGCGCCAGTTCGATGGGGAACACTGAAGCTTTCTTT	CASSMGNTEAFF
NA	TRBV4-2	many	TRBJ1-4	TGTGCCAGCAGCCAACAGACAAGTAATGAAAAACTGTTTTTT	CASSQQTSNEKLFF
TRBD2	TRBV7-6	many	TRBJ2-1	TGTGCCAGCAGCTTAGAAGCGGGGGACCCCGCTACAATTGAGCAGTTCTTC	CASSLEAGDPATIEQFF
NA	TRBV6-2/TRBV6-3	few	TRBJ2-7	TGTGCCAGCAGTTACTCGACTTTCGGCGGGGCCTACGAGCAGTACTTC	CASSYSTFGGAYEQYF
NA	TRBV7-2	many	TRBJ1-1	TGTGCCAGCAGCTTAGCGAGGACCACTGAAGCTTTCTTT	CASSLARTTEAFF
NA	TRBV29-1	NA	TRBJ1-2	TGCAGCGCGTGGGCATCCGCTAACTATGGCTACACCTTC	CSAWASANYGYTF
TRBD1	TRBV7-6	few	TRBJ2-7	TGTGCCAGCAGTTATCGCCAGGGGACAGGGGAGCAGTACTTC	CASSYRQGTGEQYF
TRBD1	TRBV7-2	many	TRBJ2-4	TGTGCCAGCAGCTTACGAGACAGGGAAAACATTCAGTACTTC	CASSLRDRENIQYF
TRBD1	TRBV24-1	NA	TRBJ2-1	TGTGCCACACAGGGGGGTTCTAGCTCCTACAATGAGCAGTTCTTC	CATQGGSSSYNEQFF
NA	TRBV12-3/TRBV12-4	many	TRBJ1-5	TGTGCCAGCAGCCCAGAGGGAGAGGGATTCCCGGGGGATAGCAATCAGCCCCAGCATTTT	CASSPEGEGFPGDSNQPQHF